The 20 T cell receptor beta chains below come from one sample, sequenced in a study of CD8+ T cells in alopecia areata. cDNA reverse transcribed from extracted RNA served as the sequencing template. Libraries were prepared by immunoSEQ multiplex PCR; TCRdb keeps only in-frame clonotypes and omits some of them. The table shows 160,000 or so clones, with about 66% occurring only once. The sequencing used CD8+ T cells sorted from blood, collected at week 0. These receptors were taken from a human donor with alopecia areata.

The chain employs TRBV30 and TRBJ1-2, with D possibly TRBD1 on 5 matching bases. Germline V lookup: CDR1 GTSNPN, CDR2 SVGIG (reference sequence). The CDR3 runs to 11 residues. V was trimmed by 1 base and J by 9 bases, leaving 9 bases between them. DNA of the CDR3: TGTGCCTGGAGTGACAGGTCCAGCTACACCTTC. Translation: CAWSDRSSYTF.

The genes are TRBV2 and TRBJ1-5; 9 nucleotides agree with TRBD1. Germline trimming cut 11 bases from V and 4 bases from J; bases unmatched to any gene: 9. The CDR3 sequence is 14 residues long. Germline V gives CDR1 SNHLY, CDR2 FYNNEI. The CDR3 protein is CAYKEQGANQPQHF. The CDR3 nucleotides are TGTGCCTACAAAGAACAGGGGGCTAATCAGCCCCAGCATTTT. Supplemented by reference TRBV2 and TRBJ1-5, the full variable domain reads EPEVTQTPSHQVTQMGQEVILRCVPISNHLYFYWYRQILGQKVEFLVSFYNNEISEKSEIFDDQFSVERPDGSNFTLKIRSTKLEDSAMYFCAYKEQGANQPQHFGDGTRLSIL.

The chain couples TRBV29-1 to TRBJ1-5; D is unresolved. Germline loops: CDR1 SQVTM, CDR2 ANQGSEA. The CDR3 consists of 13 residues. Trimming left V 4 bases short and J 0 bases short, with 7 bases between. The CDR3 DNA sequence: TGCAGCGTTGGAGATTATAGCAATCAGCCCCAGCATTTT. It translates to CSVGDYSNQPQHF.

As for this clone: This CDR3 is also generated by other DNA sequences in the sample. The V call is TRBV5-1, the J call TRBJ2-7, with no clear D. The CDR3 length is 13 residues. V lost 0 bases and J 3 bases, leaving 7 bases between the germline ends. Germline V gene data show CDR1 as SGHRS and CDR2 as YFSETQ. In DNA form, the CDR3 reads TGCGCCAGCAGCTTGGCCTCGGACTACGAGCAGTACTTC. The encoded protein is CASSLASDYEQYF. Complete variable domain (other parts from reference TRBV5-1 and TRBJ2-7): KAGVTQTPRYLIKTRGQQVTLSCSPISGHRSVSWYQQTPGQGLQFLFEYFSETQRNKGNFPGRFSGRQFSNSRSEMNVSTLELGDSALYLCASSLASDYEQYFGPGTRLTVT.

This chain joins TRBV2 and TRBJ2-1; 9 bases agree with TRBD2. The junction had 2 bases not matched to a gene; V was cut back by 7 bases and J by 4 bases. This CDR3 spans 13 amino acids. The germline V gene has CDR1 SNHLY and CDR2 FYNNEI. CDR3 amino acids: CASIAGDYNEQFF. Here the CDR3 DNA reads TGTGCCAGCATAGCGGGAGATTACAATGAGCAGTTCTTC.

Regarding this clone: Within the sample, other DNA sequences also encode this same CDR3. The chain is built from TRBV4-1 and TRBJ1-1, with unresolved D. The CDR3 has 13 residues. Germline lookup yields CDR1 MGHRA and CDR2 YSYEKL. The germline V and J ends were trimmed by 1 base and 0 bases, with 3 bases remaining between them. CDR3 sequence reads: CASSQVVNTEAFF. The CDR3 coding sequence is TGCGCCAGCAGCCAAGTAGTGAACACTGAAGCTTTCTTT.

This clone has just one count. The CDR3, as DNA: TGTGCCAGCAGCCGCCCGAAGGACAGGGTGAGCGGGGAGCTGTTTTTT. This translates into CASSRPKDRVSGELFF. The chain is built from TRBV13 and TRBJ2-2; TRBD1 aligns across 8 bases. The J segment lost 7 bases and the V segment lost 5 bases, leaving 12 bases of the junction unmatched. The CDR3 loop spans 16 amino acids. Per the germline V gene, CDR1 is PRHDT and CDR2 is FYEKMQ (reference sequence).

This clone came up a few times. The chain couples TRBV4-1 to TRBJ2-5; D is ambiguous. The ends were cut back, 1 base at V and 4 bases at J, with 19 bases in the middle. Per germline, CDR1 MGHRA and CDR2 YSYEKL. The CDR3 consists of 17 residues. CDR3 nucleotide sequence: TGCGCCAGCAGCCAAGTGCGGTCCCTGGGCTGGGGAGAGACCCAGTACTTC. Translation: CASSQVRSLGWGETQYF.

This clone was counted only a few times. Germline is not matched at one junction end, which may reflect a read error. V is TRBV19 and J is TRBJ1-3, with no clear D. This CDR3 spans 11 amino acids. The germline V gene has CDR1 LNHDA and CDR2 SQIVND (reference sequence). The CDR3 region is CASSIPKKSVF. CDR3 in DNA: TGTGCCAGTAGCATCCCTAAAAAATCGGTGTTT.

This rearrangement joins TRBV6-5 to TRBJ2-1; D tentatively fits TRBD1 or TRBD2 (5 bases each). CDR1 MNHEY and CDR2 SVGAGI come from the germline V gene. The length of the CDR3 is 12 residues. With 4 bases removed from V and 8 bases from J, the gap between germline ends came to 9 bases. The CDR3 reads CASSSRGYEQFF. CDR3 nucleotide sequence: TGTGCCAGCAGTTCGAGGGGTTATGAGCAGTTCTTC.

This clone occurred a few times. The junction and the germline gene differ at one end; a read error may be behind it. The chain has TRBV7-7 and TRBJ2-3, with D uncertain. Germline V lookup: CDR1 SSHAT, CDR2 FNYEAQ (reference sequence). CDR3 length: 13 amino acids. CDR3 amino acids: CASSLLLTDTQYF. Written as DNA, the CDR3 is TGTGCTAGCAGCTTACTCCTCACAGATACGCAGTATTTT.

This clone was seen more than once but under ten times. Germline is not matched at one junction end, which may reflect a read error. The rearrangement links TRBV5-1 to TRBJ2-7, with TRBD2 matching over 7 bases. This CDR3 spans 14 amino acids. CDR1 SGHRS and CDR2 YFSETQ come from the germline V gene. CDR3: CASSQSGAFSEQYF. CDR3 in DNA: TGTGCCAGCAGCCAAAGCGGGGCCTTCAGCGAGCAGTACTTC.

The chain couples TRBV15 to TRBJ2-7, with 9 positions matching TRBD1. V lost 1 base, J lost 3 bases, and 13 bases stayed unmatched. CDR1 is LNHNV, CDR2 YYDKDF, per germline (reference sequence). The CDR3 consists of 18 residues. The CDR3 reads CATSRGARDRDLLYEQYF. For the CDR3, the DNA is TGTGCCACCAGCAGAGGGGCCCGGGACAGGGACCTTCTCTACGAGCAGTACTTC.

The rearrangement uses TRBV29-1 and TRBJ2-6; D possibly corresponds to TRBD2 (6 bases). This CDR3 has 18 amino acids. Trimming removed 6 bases at V and 0 bases at J, with 21 bases between. The germline gives CDR1 SQVTM, CDR2 ANQGSEA. The CDR3 DNA sequence: TGCAGCGTCGGGTCGGCGGGATCATCCCTCTCTGGGGCCAACGTCCTGACTTTC. This gives the protein CSVGSAGSSLSGANVLTF.

V and J are TRBV13 and TRBJ2-2; 7 nucleotides agree with TRBD1. CDR3 length: 14 residues. CDR1 PRHDT and CDR2 FYEKMQ come from the germline V gene (reference sequence). The trim removed 4 bases at V and 7 bases at J, leaving 6 bases unmatched. The CDR3 DNA sequence: TGTGCCAGCAGCTCAGGGACAGTTCACGGGGAGCTGTTTTTT. Its protein is CASSSGTVHGELFF.

V is TRBV11-3 and J is TRBJ1-1, with D uncertain. V was trimmed by 3 bases and J by 6 bases, leaving 5 bases between them. This CDR3 is built from 11 residues. The V gene's germline CDR1 is SGHNT and CDR2 YENEEA. The CDR3 region is CASSFGPEAFF. The DNA of the CDR3 is TGTGCCAGCAGCTTTGGACCTGAAGCTTTCTTT.

The rearrangement joins TRBV14 to TRBJ2-3, with unresolved D. Germline CDR1 reads SGHDN; CDR2 reads FVKESK. The V end was cut by 2 bases, the J end by 4 bases, with 10 bases between. The CDR3 has 14 amino acids. The CDR3 DNA reads TGTGCCAGCAGCCAAATAGGAGAGGCAGATACGCAGTATTTT. Encoded protein: CASSQIGEADTQYF. Full variable domain (outside the CDR3, taken from reference TRBV14 and TRBJ2-3): EAGVTQFPSHSVIEKGQTVTLRCDPISGHDNLYWYRRVMGKEIKFLLHFVKESKQDESGMPNNRFLAERTGGTYSTLKVQPAELEDSGVYFCASSQIGEADTQYFGPGTRLTVL.

This rearrangement joins TRBV6-5 to TRBJ1-2, with a weak D call TRBD1 (5 bases). V dropped 7 bases and J dropped 8 bases, with 11 bases sitting between them. Looked up from germline, CDR1 is MNHEY and CDR2 is SVGAGI. The CDR3 sequence is 11 residues long. CDR3 sequence: CASNSGSGYTF. Here the CDR3 DNA reads TGTGCCAGCAACTCAGGGTCCGGCTACACCTTC.

The CDR3 region has the DNA TGTGCCAGCAGCCCCGGGCAGGGGGCGGTTCAGCCCCAGCATTTT. This translates into CASSPGQGAVQPQHF. The chain combines TRBV11-2 with TRBJ1-5; 8 positions agree with TRBD1. The CDR3 consists of 15 residues. Germline V gives CDR1 SGHAT, CDR2 FQNNGV. The J segment lost 6 bases and the V segment lost 5 bases, leaving 9 bases of the junction unmatched.

The gene calls are TRBV6-1 and TRBJ2-1; unclear D gene. This CDR3 has 14 amino acids. Trimming removed 7 bases at V and 4 bases at J, with 14 bases between. Germline values: CDR1 MNHNS, CDR2 SASEGT. CDR3 DNA: TGTGCCAGCATGTCGGGCGGACCTTACAATGAGCAGTTCTTC. This translates into CASMSGGPYNEQFF.